This T cell receptor (beta chain) is drawn from a study of blood T cell repertoires in COVID-19. The wider study: Donors in the United States, Italy and Spain gave samples during acute or convalescent COVID-19. In each case, the material was cDNA or gDNA derived from T cells, B-cell-depleted T cells, or PBMCs.

The CDR3 sequence is 15 residues long. The V end was cut by 6 bases, the J end by 1 base, with 12 bases between. Germline V lookup: CDR1 SGHAT, CDR2 FQNNGV. Original processing notes: Reference gene primers were amplified, and this amplification served to estimate nucleated cell counts. Libraries were prepared by immunoSEQ multiplex PCR; TCRdb keeps only in-frame clonotypes and omits some of them. D and trimming come from the DNA, and the V and J calls and clone size come from that table. The data show around 700,000 clones, with about nine tenths seen just once and about 0.26% held by the top ten. Sequenced material: peripheral blood. The V call is TRBV11-2, the J call TRBJ2-2; D might be TRBD2 (5 bases). The source is a woman aged 18 to 35 with acute or convalescent COVID-19. CDR3 sequence (DNA): TGTGCCAGCAGGTTCCGGGGTCAGAACACCGGGGAGCTGTTTTTT. Translating gives CASRFRGQNTGELFF.